Presented here are 25 T cell receptor beta chains from one specimen sequenced in a study of blood T cells in healthy people across ages. Primers used in a second PCR of about 7 to 11 cycles were a sample-barcoded 5' primer and a J-beta primer mix. TCRdb itself ran the 5' RACE reads through MiXCR, one entry per CDR3 protein. The repertoire holds 780,000 or so distinct CDR3 sequences, with 50% to 65% as singletons. Material for sequencing was blood. The receptors come from a man older than 75 in good health.

This clonotype was seen a few times. The genes are TRBV28 and TRBJ2-5, with TRBD1 identical over 10 bases. The CDR3 has 15 amino acids. Germline V gives CDR1 MDHEN, CDR2 SYDVKM. J lost 2 bases, V lost 5 bases, and 5 bases had no gene match. The CDR3 region is CASSKGQGYQETQYF. As DNA, the CDR3 is TGTGCCAGCAGTAAGGGACAGGGGTATCAAGAGACCCAGTACTTC.

This clonotype came up once. The rearrangement joins TRBV24-1 to TRBJ2-1; D is uncertain. The germline V gene encodes CDR1 KGHDR and CDR2 SFDVKD. The germline V and J ends were trimmed by 5 bases and 6 bases, with 4 bases remaining between them. The CDR3 is 11 amino acids. The CDR3 DNA reads TGTGCCACCAGTGTTTCCAATGAGCAGTTCTTC. Its translation: CATSVSNEQFF.

This chain joins TRBV27 and TRBJ2-1; the match to TRBD2 covers 7 bases. Trimming took 4 bases from V and 9 from J; bases not matched to a gene: 3. The CDR3 is 12 amino acids. Per germline, CDR1 MNHEY and CDR2 SMNVEV (reference sequence). The CDR3 loop is CASSWGGSEQFF. As DNA, the CDR3 is TGTGCCAGCAGTTGGGGCGGGAGTGAGCAGTTCTTC.

The genes are TRBV4-2 and TRBJ2-7; D is tentatively TRBD1 or TRBD2 (5 bases each). The CDR3 is 18 amino acids. V was trimmed by 0 bases and J by 2 bases, leaving 20 bases between them. Looked up from germline, CDR1 is LGHNA and CDR2 is YNFKEQ. CDR3 sequence reads: CASSQDTGLDGRAYEQYF. Written as DNA, the CDR3 is TGTGCCAGCAGCCAAGATACGGGGCTTGACGGTCGGGCCTACGAGCAGTACTTC.

The V and J genes are TRBV28 and TRBJ2-7; D unresolved. The DNA matches TRBJ2-4 better at its end, which makes the J call doubtful. CDR1 and CDR2 (germline): MDHEN, SYDVKM. The CDR3 is made up of 16 amino acids. The CDR3 loop reads CASSPPLVGAVNIQYF. Written as DNA, the CDR3 is TGTGCCAGCAGCCCCCCGCTAGTAGGTGCTGTGAACATTCAGTACTTC.

This chain joins TRBV5-5 and TRBJ2-1, with 10 bases fitting TRBD2. V shed 4 bases, J shed 2 bases, and the junction held 12 bases outside the gene matches. The CDR3 consists of 18 residues. In germline, CDR1 is SGHKS, CDR2 YYEKEE (reference sequence). CDR3 residues: CASSTFLGGLATYNEQFF. CDR3 DNA sequence: TGTGCCAGCAGCACCTTCTTGGGGGGACTAGCGACCTACAATGAGCAGTTCTTC.

The V and J genes are TRBV20-1 and TRBJ2-7; D is unclear. Germline lookup yields CDR1 DFQATT and CDR2 SNEGSKA (reference sequence). V was shortened by 0 bases and J by 7 bases, with 4 bases between the two germline ends. The length of the CDR3 is 10 residues. The CDR3 sequence is CSARDQEQYF. The DNA of the CDR3 is TGCAGTGCTAGAGATCAGGAGCAGTACTTC.

The V gene is TRBV3-1, the J gene TRBJ2-3; D not certain. Germline CDR1 and CDR2: LGHDT and YNNKEL (reference sequence). This CDR3 is 13 amino acids long. With 1 base removed from V and 2 bases from J, the gap between germline ends came to 4 bases. DNA for the CDR3: TGTGCCAGCAGCCAAGTGGTCACAGATACGCAGTATTTT. Its protein is CASSQVVTDTQYF.

The CDR3 sequence: CSVGRDQSSYEQYF. In nucleotides, the CDR3 is TGCAGCGTGGGAAGGGACCAGAGCTCCTACGAGCAGTACTTC. This chain joins TRBV29-1 and TRBJ2-7, with D perhaps assigned TRBD1 or TRBD2 (5 bases each). Trimming took off 6 bases at V and 0 bases at J, with 15 bases between the two ends. Germline lookup yields CDR1 SQVTM and CDR2 ANQGSEA. This CDR3 has 14 amino acids.

The genes are TRBV28 and TRBJ1-2, with D tentatively TRBD1 (5 bases). The CDR3 has 15 residues. Germline V lookup: CDR1 MDHEN, CDR2 SYDVKM. V lost 4 bases and J lost 8, with 20 bases in between. CDR3 sequence: CASSSPSGGDDGYTF. In DNA, the CDR3 is TGTGCCAGCAGTTCCCCCTCGGGTGGGGACGACGGCTACACCTTC.

The genes are TRBV7-3 and TRBJ2-3; D remains unclear. The germline V gene has CDR1 SGHTA and CDR2 FQGTGA. The CDR3 extends over 15 amino acids. The V end was cut by 6 bases, the J end by 0 bases, with 13 bases between. The CDR3 bases are TGTGCCAGCAGTCCTTTTCGGCGGAGCACAGATACGCAGTATTTT. This encodes CASSPFRRSTDTQYF.

The rearrangement joins TRBV7-6 to TRBJ2-4; D assignment may be TRBD1 or TRBD2 (6 bases each). CDR3 length: 15 residues. From germline, CDR1 is SGHVS and CDR2 FNYEAQ. The V gene lost 1 base and the J gene lost 13 bases, with 20 bases spanning the gap. CDR3 in DNA: TGTGCCAGCAGCTTAGAGACTAGGGGGACCTACGGGCAGTACTTC. Translation: CASSLETRGTYGQYF. Variable domain in full (rest from reference TRBV7-6 and TRBJ2-4): GAGVSQSPRYKVTKRGQDVALRCDPISGHVSLYWYRQALGQGPEFLTYFNYEAQQDKSGLPNDRFSAERPEGSISTLTIQRTEQRDSAMYRCASSLETRGTYGQYFGAGTRLSVL.

This clonotype showed up just once. This sequence joins TRBV6-5 and TRBJ2-7, with D perhaps TRBD2 (6 bases). This CDR3 has 16 amino acids. CDR1 and CDR2 (germline): MNHEY, SVGAGI. V lost 1 base and J 7 bases, leaving 20 bases between the germline ends. The CDR3 sequence is CASSYFSSGLRGEQYF. The CDR3 coding sequence is TGTGCCAGCAGTTACTTCTCCTCGGGGCTTCGGGGGGAGCAGTACTTC.

Only a few counts were recorded for this clonotype. The CDR3 coding sequence is TGTGCCAGCAGCCCCGACAGGGCCCCCTATGGCTACACCTTC. It translates to CASSPDRAPYGYTF. The rearrangement uses TRBV5-6 and TRBJ1-2; 7 bases fit TRBD1. The germline V gene has CDR1 SGHDT and CDR2 YYEEEE. After removal of 4 bases from V and 4 bases from J, the junction contained 7 bases not matched to a gene. The CDR3 consists of 14 residues.

This clonotype was observed a few times. The chain is built from TRBV5-1 and TRBJ2-7; the D gene could be TRBD1 or TRBD2 (5 bases each). In germline, CDR1 is SGHRS, CDR2 YFSETQ. V was pared by 0 bases and J by 5 bases, with 9 bases between. The CDR3 is 13 amino acids. CDR3 bases: TGCGCCAGCAGCTTGGAGGGGAGCCACGAGCAGTACTTC. This codes for CASSLEGSHEQYF.

This clonotype was detected only a few times. The genes are TRBV12-5 and TRBJ2-5, with D possibly matching TRBD1 (6 bases). CDR1 and CDR2 from the germline V gene are LGHNT and FRNRAP. Deletions cut 7 bases from V and 5 bases from J, with 14 bases between. This CDR3 contains 13 residues. The CDR3 reads CASVADSQETQYF. As DNA, the CDR3 is TGTGCTAGTGTCGCGGACAGTCAGGAGACCCAGTACTTC.

The chain combines TRBV6-6 with TRBJ2-7, with 8 positions matching TRBD2. This CDR3 region has 14 residues. V gave up 6 bases and J gave up 3 bases; unmatched junction bases: 7. Germline loops: CDR1 MNHNY, CDR2 SVGAGI (reference sequence). The CDR3 here is CASSDAGGGYEQYF. DNA of the CDR3: TGTGCCAGCAGCGACGCGGGAGGAGGCTACGAGCAGTACTTC.

This clonotype was counted a few times. The gene calls are TRBV2 and TRBJ2-4; TRBD2 aligns across 7 bases. The J call may not be correct, given that the DNA end is closer to TRBJ2-7. CDR3 length: 13 amino acids. The germline gives CDR1 SNHLY, CDR2 FYNNEI. For the CDR3, the DNA is TGTGCCAGCAGTTGGGATGGCGGGGGCGAGCAGTACTTC. Translation: CASSWDGGGEQYF.

A single count supports this clonotype. This chain connects TRBV5-1 to TRBJ2-3, with 15 bases identical to TRBD2. In germline, CDR1 is SGHRS, CDR2 YFSETQ. The CDR3 contains 18 residues. The V and J ends lost 4 bases and 3 bases, in that order; junction bases with no gene match: 9. CDR3 sequence reads: CASSPGLAGGHGTDTQYF. As DNA, the CDR3 is TGCGCCAGCAGCCCCGGACTAGCGGGAGGGCATGGTACAGATACGCAGTATTTT.

The chain links TRBV5-1 to TRBJ1-2, with TRBD1 as a possible D gene (6 bases). CDR1 is SGHRS and CDR2 is YFSETQ in the germline V gene. This CDR3 is 13 amino acids long. V was trimmed by 4 bases and J by 8 bases, leaving 15 bases between them. The CDR3 reads CASSPQGREGYTF. The CDR3 DNA is TGCGCCAGCAGCCCACAGGGAAGGGAAGGCTACACCTTC.

There are a few counts of this clonotype. This sequence joins TRBV29-1 and TRBJ2-3; 7 bases are shared with TRBD2. V lost 8 bases, J lost 1 base, and 12 bases stayed unmatched. CDR3 size: 15 residues. Germline V gene lookup returns CDR1 SQVTM and CDR2 ANQGSEA. The CDR3 loop is CSPLPRAGGTDTQYF. CDR3 DNA sequence: TGCAGCCCCCTTCCCCGGGCGGGAGGCACAGATACGCAGTATTTT.

V and J are TRBV7-2 and TRBJ1-4, with D unresolved. Germline CDR1 and CDR2: SGHTA and FQGNSA. The CDR3 totals 14 residues. V lost 5 bases and J 4 bases, leaving 11 bases between the germline ends. The CDR3 nucleotides are TGTGCCAGCAGCGCGGCAGTATTTAATGAAAAACTGTTTTTT. Amino acids: CASSAAVFNEKLFF.

As for this clonotype: One end of the junction fails to match germline, which may point to a read error. This chain joins TRBV10-3 and TRBJ2-1; tentative D call: TRBD1 (6 bases). The CDR3 is 17 residues long. Germline CDR1 and CDR2: ENHRY and SYGVKD. The CDR3 sequence: CATSNPQGSGSYNEQFF. As DNA, the CDR3 is TGTGCCACCAGTAATCCCCAGGGGAGCGGCTCCTACAATGAGCAGTTCTTC.

This clonotype has at least ten counts. The chain has TRBV20-1 and TRBJ2-1; 11 bases map to TRBD2. J was trimmed by 6 bases and V by 6 bases; bases with no gene match: 7. The CDR3 is made up of 14 amino acids. Germline CDR1 is DFQATT and CDR2 is SNEGSKA (reference sequence). The CDR3 nucleotides read TGCAGTGCACCGACTAGCGGGATGCTCAATGAGCAGTTCTTC. This codes for CSAPTSGMLNEQFF.

The chain carries TRBV20-1 and TRBJ2-3; the D call may be TRBD1 or TRBD2 (5 bases each). Germline values: CDR1 DFQATT, CDR2 SNEGSKA (reference sequence). Trimming took off 3 bases at V and 1 base at J, with 14 bases between the two ends. The CDR3 is made up of 15 amino acids. The DNA of the CDR3 is TGCAGTGCTAGTAGGGGAGCCCTTGGCACAGATACGCAGTATTTT. The encoded protein is CSASRGALGTDTQYF.